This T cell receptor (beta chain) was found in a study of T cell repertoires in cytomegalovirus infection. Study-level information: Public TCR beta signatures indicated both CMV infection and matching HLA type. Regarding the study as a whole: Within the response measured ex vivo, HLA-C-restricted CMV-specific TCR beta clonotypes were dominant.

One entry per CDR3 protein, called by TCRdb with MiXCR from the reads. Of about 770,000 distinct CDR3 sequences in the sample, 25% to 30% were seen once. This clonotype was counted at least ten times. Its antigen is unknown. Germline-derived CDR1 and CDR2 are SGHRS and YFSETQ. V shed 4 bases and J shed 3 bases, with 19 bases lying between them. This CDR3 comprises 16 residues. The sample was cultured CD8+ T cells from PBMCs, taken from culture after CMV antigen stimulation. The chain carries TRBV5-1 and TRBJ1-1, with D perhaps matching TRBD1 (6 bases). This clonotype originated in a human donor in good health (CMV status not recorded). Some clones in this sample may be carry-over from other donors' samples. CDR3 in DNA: TGCGCCAGCAGCGAAGGGACACCGAAGTATTACACTGAAGCTTTCTTT. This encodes CASSEGTPKYYTEAFF.